This T cell receptor beta chain was sequenced for a study of cytomegalovirus exposure and HLA in healthy donors (dated by TCRdb to 2017 to 2019). The study in broad terms: In an earlier analysis of under 600 of the donors, 250 to 350 Gb of sequence data and roughly 100 million unique TCR beta sequences from about 190 million T cells were reported. To study patterns of TCR occurrence, a later analysis re-analyzed previously published TCR beta repertoires from 600 to 750 donors and added high-resolution HLA genotyping. Several DR-DQ haplotypes were handled as single units for association and clustering because linkage in the cohort was strong. To decide whether each TCR beta V gene segment behaved as functional or pseudogenic, an earlier analysis of fewer than 750 of the donors relied on high-throughput TCR beta sequencing. Of the approximately 400 genotyped donors, approximately 80% were placed in the genetic ancestry cluster associated with self-reported Caucasian donors. All discovery cohort repertoires had been generated using a single sequencing platform. Roughly 310 gigabases of sequencing data and 78 million or so unique TCR sequences were included in an early release covering around 600 HLA-typed donors. In the later analysis, no new phenotypic data were used to find candidate immune exposures; instead, reliance was placed on TCR beta sequences and their occurrence across donors. Genome-wide SNP genotypes for about three fifths of the roughly 700 donors were used in a later genetic analysis, which treated that subset as a discovery cohort. Across about 380 genotyped donors of the cohort, an average of about 250,000 unique TCR beta nucleotide sequences per donor were sequenced, and 15% to 20% of those sequences were non-productive. The number of donors typed differed by locus, with 629-630 for A, B, C, DRB1 and DQB1, over 500 for DQA1, some 570 for DPA1, and under 490 for DPB1. The study aimed to test whether signatures of past pathogen exposure could be identified by cataloging public T cell receptors. The study used immunosequencing to profile the T cell repertoires of about 670 subjects and linked those repertoires to cytomegalovirus serostatus. Donor age, sex, ethnicity and CMV serostatus were compiled together with the repertoire data. Class I and class II HLA loci were covered by the typing at four-digit resolution. The study combined high-throughput TCR immunosequencing, statistical association of individual TCRs with disease status, and machine learning to predict cytomegalovirus infection status. Along with the roughly 670-subject first cohort, a separate validation cohort of over a hundred different subjects was used. What the work shows at the level of the full study, not this receptor alone: In an earlier analysis of a few hundred of the donors, most TCR beta V segments were observed in productive rearrangements about 87% or about 30% of the time, broadly matching IMGT annotations. Linkage disequilibrium might explain the correlated functional status among segregating V segments, but an unknown experimental factor could not be excluded. Across donors, most TCR sequences were observed very rarely, whereas some public TCRs were present in many individuals. Immune exposure information for the cohort was limited to CMV serostatus. In a later analysis, HLA-associated TCR beta chains showed more clonal expansion and lower generation probabilities than non-associated chains that were equally common. V-gene and J-gene trimming of TCR beta chains was associated with a missense DCLRE1C variant in a later genetic analysis, and the association was replicated in an independent cohort. A further reported finding was that TCR beta sequences accurately predicted the HLA-A and HLA-B alleles for most subjects in the first cohort. At a false discovery rate of 0.05, a later analysis linked around 15,000 TCR beta sequences to specific HLA alleles. Cytomegalovirus status was reported to be diagnosed by the classifier with high specificity and sensitivity in both the original and validation cohorts. Compared with the roughly 670-donor mean, donors in an Asian-associated ancestry cluster had fewer N-insertions in productive TCRs, according to a later genetic analysis. This cohort had only TCR beta chains sequenced, and the lack of alpha or paired-chain data limited which features could be detected. Most CMV-associated TCR beta chains appeared to be HLA-restricted in a later analysis, and the HLA associations seemed to be driven largely by CMV exposure. In a later analysis, TCR association rates were found to vary across HLA loci, with the most associated TCRs seen for DRB1 alleles and the fewest for HLA-C alleles. Some IMGT-functional V segments, including TRBV6-2 and TRBV6-3, could not be told apart with the 87-base-pair reads, so those segments were excluded. A total of 150 or so TCR beta chains were listed by the study as associated with cytomegalovirus. It was suggested by the authors that the approach could potentially be generalized to other disease states and immunological phenotypes. Assigning TCR associations to individual alleles was difficult when HLA alleles, especially DR and DQ, strongly co-occurred. The sequencing pipeline was judged likely to have produced a cluster of highly shared sequence variants as a technical artifact. HLA typing was unavailable for some donors at each locus, so association tests used only the typed subset. The presence/absence analyses assumed that sequencing depth was roughly uniform across donors, and that assumption may not be true. A few of the identified cytomegalovirus-associated TCR beta chains were confirmed in vitro to be specific for cytomegalovirus antigens. In a later analysis, several top co-occurrence clusters were reported to appear linked to parvovirus B19, influenza, CMV and Epstein-Barr virus. The earlier analysis of about 600 of the donors excluded 15 to 20 rarely observed V segments, including chromosome 9 orphons, because counts were too low.

Library preparation employed the immunoSEQ multiplex PCR assay. For the multiplex PCR, a mixture combining 60 forward primers for TCR Vbeta segments and 13 reverse primers for TCR Jbeta segments was used. A multiplex PCR assay on genomic DNA amplified the CDR3 region of rearranged TCR beta genes. The Illumina HiSeq System was used to sequence the amplified TCR beta libraries as 87-base-pair reads. The study's processing was this. A later analysis tallied 75 million to 95 million unique TCR beta chains across the roughly 610 repertoires, and approximately 12 million of those chains were shared by two or more donors. Raw reads were error-corrected and collapsed into unique sequences by a nearest-neighbor algorithm in which closely related sequences were merged to remove PCR and sequencing errors. V, D and J gene segments were assigned by aligning CDR3 sequences to IMGT reference sequences. For a sequence to be retained, at least a six-nucleotide match to both a V gene segment and a J gene segment was required. A rearrangement was called productive if the CDR3 had no stop codons and remained in frame with V and J, and every other rearrangement was called non-productive. CDR3 was defined by IMGT convention, running from the second conserved V-encoded cysteine to the conserved J-encoded phenylalanine. Sequences without an unambiguous match to a single V gene segment were excluded from the earlier analysis of several hundred of the donors. An earlier analysis of just under 600 of the donors called V segments functional above 56.7% productive rearrangements and segregating when the between-donor standard deviation exceeded 5%. A statistical classification framework was built for diagnosing cytomegalovirus status from the catalog of TCR beta chain sequences. V and J gene assignment, in a later analysis, came from comparing TCR nucleotide sequences with IMGT/GENE-DB human TR gene sequences. Using the TCRdist pipeline, a later analysis assigned CDR3 sequences along with most-parsimonious VDJ recombination scenarios. In a later analysis, each TCR beta chain was defined by its CDR3 amino acid sequence together with its V-gene family, and reads without a unique V-gene family were excluded. To address suspected cross-contamination and a sequencing artifact, a later analysis removed some 620 highly shared, low-generation-probability nucleotide sequences. In a later analysis, a clonal expansion index for each public chain was calculated from normalized within-repertoire ranks of inferred template counts. In a later analysis, generation probabilities were computed using a VDJ recombination model fitted to out-of-frame rearrangements, and the results were checked against IGoR. In a later analysis, hypergeometric tests were used to score TCR-TCR, TCR-HLA and TCR-CMV co-occurrence, with a repertoire-size bias correction applied to TCR pairs. False discovery rates were estimated in a later analysis by permuting HLA or CMV assignments 20 times. In a later analysis, co-occurring TCRs were grouped using DBSCAN, with TCRdist sequence similarity added in when clustering inside HLA-allele-positive subsets. Repertoires with fewer than 30,000 or more than 120,000 public chains were left out of co-occurrence clustering, as were about five repertoires with anomalous nucleotide sharing. TCRdb took this table from immuneACCESS and kept in-frame rearrangements with V and J called. Such tables lack part of the clones; where checked against another copy, unresolved V genes explain under half of the gap, and the rest is unexplained. D and trimming were read from the DNA, whereas the V and J calls and clone size are those reported in that table. The sample includes roughly 100,000 clones, with 70% to 80% observed a single time. The biggest ten clones account for roughly 2.7% of the sample.

CDR1 and CDR2 are read off the germline V gene (reference sequence) as SGHNT and YYREEE. The CDR3 contains 16 residues, cysteine and phenylalanine counted. Here the CDR3 DNA is all that survives: 48 bases in frame from base 1. Deletion took 5 bases off V and 0 bases off J, with a span of 17 bases between the germline ends. A note on this clone: This receptor's antigen is unknown. Within one base of it there is no much larger clone, and no base qualities were kept.

The cohort comprised under 700 healthy bone marrow donors. Cohort members were all nominally healthy when sampled, although unrecorded immune exposures were likely present. The donor was CMV seropositive and was included in the group of around 300 seropositive cohort members. A peripheral blood sample was provided by each donor, and peripheral blood mononuclear cells were used for TCR beta sequencing. Genomic DNA extraction from the blood cell samples was performed with the Qiagen DNeasy Blood Extraction Kit. This TCR was sampled from a man aged 45-65 years in good health and CMV-seropositive. The sequence is built from TRBV5-4 and TRBJ1-2; TRBD1 is a weak D gene call, 5 bases matching. Sequences were obtained from PBMCs. The DNA sequence reads TGTGCCAGCAGACCGTTTACGGGGGGTTCTAACTATGGCTACACCTTC. Translated, this gives CASRPFTGGSNYGYTF.